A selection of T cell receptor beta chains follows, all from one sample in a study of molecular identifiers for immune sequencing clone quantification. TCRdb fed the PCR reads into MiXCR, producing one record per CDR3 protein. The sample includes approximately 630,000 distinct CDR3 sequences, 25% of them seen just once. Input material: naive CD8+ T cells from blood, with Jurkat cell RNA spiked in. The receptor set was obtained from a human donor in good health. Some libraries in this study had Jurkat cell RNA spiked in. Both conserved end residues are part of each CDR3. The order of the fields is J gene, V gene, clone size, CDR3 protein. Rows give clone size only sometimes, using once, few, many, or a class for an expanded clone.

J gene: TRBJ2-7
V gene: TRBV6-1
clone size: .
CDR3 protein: CASETGAPYEQYF

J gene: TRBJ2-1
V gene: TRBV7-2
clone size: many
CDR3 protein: CATPRGGSLYNEQFF

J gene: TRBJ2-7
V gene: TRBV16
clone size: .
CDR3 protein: CASSQLASDYEQYF

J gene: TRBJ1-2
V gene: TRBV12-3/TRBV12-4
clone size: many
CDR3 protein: CASSLGQGASGYTF

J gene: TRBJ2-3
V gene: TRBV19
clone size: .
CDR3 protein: CASPRGTKDTQYF

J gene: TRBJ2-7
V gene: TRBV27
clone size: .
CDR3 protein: CASSLRPSPDEQYF

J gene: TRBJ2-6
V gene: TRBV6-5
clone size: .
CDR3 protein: CASSPVTRFLLGPGANVLTF

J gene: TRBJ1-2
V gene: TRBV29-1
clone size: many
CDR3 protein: CSVDLGQTNYGYTF

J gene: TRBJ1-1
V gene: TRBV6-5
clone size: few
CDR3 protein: CASSYYVGLNTEAFF

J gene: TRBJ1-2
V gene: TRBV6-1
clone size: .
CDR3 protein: CASSEDLGEGYTF

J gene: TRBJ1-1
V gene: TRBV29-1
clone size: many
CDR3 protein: CSVDTRGTEAFF

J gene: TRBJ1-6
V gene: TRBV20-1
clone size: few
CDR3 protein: CSAEAGTGVSPLHF

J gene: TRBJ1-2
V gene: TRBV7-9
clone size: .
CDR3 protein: CASSESWTGYDGYTF

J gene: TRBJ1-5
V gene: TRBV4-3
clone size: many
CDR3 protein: CASSQDIGDYQPQHF

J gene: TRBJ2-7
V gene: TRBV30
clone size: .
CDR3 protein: CAWSAIPGSYEQYF

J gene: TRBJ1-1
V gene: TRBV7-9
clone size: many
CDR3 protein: CASSLMTGLNTEAFF

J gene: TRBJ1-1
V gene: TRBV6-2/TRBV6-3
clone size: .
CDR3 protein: CASSLGANAEAFF

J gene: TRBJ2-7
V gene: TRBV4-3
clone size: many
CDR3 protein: CASSQVYPAAGMEYF

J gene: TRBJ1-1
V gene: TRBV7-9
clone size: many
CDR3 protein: CASSLGDGYTEAFF

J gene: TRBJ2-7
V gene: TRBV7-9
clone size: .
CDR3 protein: CASSPQLAGTYEQYF

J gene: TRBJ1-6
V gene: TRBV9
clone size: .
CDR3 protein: CASSNEGHAAYNSPLHF

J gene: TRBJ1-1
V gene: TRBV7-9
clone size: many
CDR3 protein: CASSSDRIAFF

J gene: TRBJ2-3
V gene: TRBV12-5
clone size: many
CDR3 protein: CASTSGGTDTQYF

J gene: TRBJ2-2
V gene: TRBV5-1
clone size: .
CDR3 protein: CASSLEWDRGATGELFF

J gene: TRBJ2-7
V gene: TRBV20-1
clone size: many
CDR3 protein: CSAPVIGGSYEQYF

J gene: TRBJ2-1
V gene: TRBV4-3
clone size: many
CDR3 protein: CASSQGRGQGINEQFF

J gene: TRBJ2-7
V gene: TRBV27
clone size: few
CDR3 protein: CASSHREARTYEQYF

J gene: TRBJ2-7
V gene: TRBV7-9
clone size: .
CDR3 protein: CASNDNRDNYYEQYF

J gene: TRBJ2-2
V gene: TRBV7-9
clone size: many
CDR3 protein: CASSTGAGELFF

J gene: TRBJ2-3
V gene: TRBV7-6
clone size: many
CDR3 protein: CASSLIPASRDTQYF

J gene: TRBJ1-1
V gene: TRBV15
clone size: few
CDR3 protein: CATSRTTGKDTEAFF

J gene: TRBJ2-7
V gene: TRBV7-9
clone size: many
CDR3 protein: CASSDRGSYEQYF

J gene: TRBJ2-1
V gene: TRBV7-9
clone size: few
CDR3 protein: CASSSDEQFF

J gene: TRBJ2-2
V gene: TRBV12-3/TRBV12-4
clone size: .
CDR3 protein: CASSSSRDTGGLFF

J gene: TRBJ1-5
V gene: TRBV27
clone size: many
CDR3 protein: CASSSLNQPQHF

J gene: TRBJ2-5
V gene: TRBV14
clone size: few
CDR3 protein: CASSSHSGGYQETQYF

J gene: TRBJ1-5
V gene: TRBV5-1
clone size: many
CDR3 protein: CASSLEGGNQPQHF

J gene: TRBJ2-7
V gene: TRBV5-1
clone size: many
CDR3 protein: CASSFGQRESGSSYEQYF

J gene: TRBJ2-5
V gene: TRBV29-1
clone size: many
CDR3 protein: CSVEGDRGHETQYF

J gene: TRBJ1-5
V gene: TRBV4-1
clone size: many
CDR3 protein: CASSQDHSFSNQPQHF

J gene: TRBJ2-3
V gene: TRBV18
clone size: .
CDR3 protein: CASSPQDKSASTDTQYF

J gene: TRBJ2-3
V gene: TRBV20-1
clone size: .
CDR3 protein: CSADRLDLTDTQYF

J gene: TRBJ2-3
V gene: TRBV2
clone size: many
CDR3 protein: CARIERTSEGTDTQYF

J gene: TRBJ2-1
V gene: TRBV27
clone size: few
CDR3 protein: CASKDRGSYNEQFF

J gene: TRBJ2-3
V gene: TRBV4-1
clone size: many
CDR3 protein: CASSQGLSYTDTQYF

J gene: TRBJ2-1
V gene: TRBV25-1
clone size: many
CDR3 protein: CASSSRGRSYNEQFF

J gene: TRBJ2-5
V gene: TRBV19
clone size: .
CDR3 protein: CASSNPQAYQETLYF

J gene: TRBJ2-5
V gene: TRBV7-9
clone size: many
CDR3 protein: CASSLVRTDRGKETQYF

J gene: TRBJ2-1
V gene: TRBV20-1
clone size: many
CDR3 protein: CSARDGTPEQFF

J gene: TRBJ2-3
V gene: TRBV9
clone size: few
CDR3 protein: CASSVYGGGGPDTQYF